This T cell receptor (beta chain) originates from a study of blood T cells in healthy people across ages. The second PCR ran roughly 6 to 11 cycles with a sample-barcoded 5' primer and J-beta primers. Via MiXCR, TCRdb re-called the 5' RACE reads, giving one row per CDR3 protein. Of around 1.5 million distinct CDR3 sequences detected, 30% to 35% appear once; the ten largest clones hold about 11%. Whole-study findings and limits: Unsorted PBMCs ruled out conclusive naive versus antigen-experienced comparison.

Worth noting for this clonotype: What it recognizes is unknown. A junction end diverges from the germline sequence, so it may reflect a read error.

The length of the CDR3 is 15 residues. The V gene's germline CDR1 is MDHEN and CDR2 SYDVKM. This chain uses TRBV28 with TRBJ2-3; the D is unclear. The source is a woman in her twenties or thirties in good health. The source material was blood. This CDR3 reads CVSSLFTFSTDTQYF. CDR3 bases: TGTGTCAGCAGTTTATTTACCTTTAGCACAGATACGCAGTATTTT.